This TCR beta chain was profiled in a study of blood T cells in healthy people across ages. Whole-study findings and limits: Older age went with lower TCR beta diversity per million T cells, in a roughly linear way. PBMCs went unsorted, and a conclusive naive versus antigen-experienced comparison was therefore prevented.

Ten or more counts support this clonotype. Its antigen is not identified. Sample-barcoded 5' priming and a J-beta primer mix drove a second PCR of about 7 to 11 cycles. Unique molecular identifiers of 12 random nucleotides labeled each cDNA. TCRdb re-called the 5' RACE reads through MiXCR, storing one row per CDR3 protein. The profile shows about 540,000 distinct CDR3 sequences, under 30% of them singletons. The same specimen was also included in a second study, on T cells of mothers and their children. That report notes: Thymic selection molds TCR recombination output in a comparable way in related and unrelated pairs.

The receptor comes from a boy between 10 and 17 years old in good health. Sequencing was carried out using blood.

In DNA, the CDR3 is TGTGCCAGCAGCTTAGCGGGGGCAGATACGCAGTATTTT. This codes for CASSLAGADTQYF. V is TRBV7-9 and J is TRBJ2-3; the D call may be TRBD1 or TRBD2 (5 bases each). Trimming took off 0 bases at V and 4 bases at J, with 5 bases between the two ends. CDR1 is SEHNR, CDR2 FQNEAQ, per germline (reference sequence). CDR3 length: 13 amino acids.